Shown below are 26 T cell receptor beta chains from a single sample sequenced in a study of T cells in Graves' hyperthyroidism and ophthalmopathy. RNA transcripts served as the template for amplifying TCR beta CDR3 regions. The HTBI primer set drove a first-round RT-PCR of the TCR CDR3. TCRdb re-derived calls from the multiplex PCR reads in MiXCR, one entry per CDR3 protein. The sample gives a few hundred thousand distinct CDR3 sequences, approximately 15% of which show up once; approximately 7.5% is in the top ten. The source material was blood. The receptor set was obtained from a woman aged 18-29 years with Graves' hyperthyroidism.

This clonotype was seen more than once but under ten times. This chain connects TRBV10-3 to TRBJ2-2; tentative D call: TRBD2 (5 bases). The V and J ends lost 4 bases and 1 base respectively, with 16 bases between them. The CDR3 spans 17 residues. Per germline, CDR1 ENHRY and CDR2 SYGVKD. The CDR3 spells CAISGLPTEGNTGELFF. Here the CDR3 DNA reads TGTGCCATCAGTGGGCTCCCAACAGAGGGGAACACCGGGGAGCTGTTTTTT.

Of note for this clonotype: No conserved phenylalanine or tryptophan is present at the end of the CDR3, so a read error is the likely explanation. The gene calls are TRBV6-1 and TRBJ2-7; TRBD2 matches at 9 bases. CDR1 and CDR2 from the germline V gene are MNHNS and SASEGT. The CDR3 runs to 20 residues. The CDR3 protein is CASSPEAPAFALAGSYEQYS. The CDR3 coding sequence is TGCGCCAGCAGTCCCGAGGCCCCTGCATTTGCACTAGCGGGCTCCTACGAGCAGTACTCC.

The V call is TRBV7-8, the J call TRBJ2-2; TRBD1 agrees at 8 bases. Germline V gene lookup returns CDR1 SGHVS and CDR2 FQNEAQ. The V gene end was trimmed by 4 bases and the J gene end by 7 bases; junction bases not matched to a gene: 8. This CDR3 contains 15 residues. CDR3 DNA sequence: TGTGCCAGCAGCTCCTGGACAGGGCGGGGCGGGGAGCTGTTTTTT. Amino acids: CASSSWTGRGGELFF. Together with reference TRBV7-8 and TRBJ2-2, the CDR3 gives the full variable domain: GAGVSQSPRYKVAKRGQDVALRCDPISGHVSLFWYQQALGQGPEFLTYFQNEAQLDKSGLPSDRFFAERPEGSVSTLKIQRTQQEDSAVYLCASSSWTGRGGELFFGEGSRLTVL.

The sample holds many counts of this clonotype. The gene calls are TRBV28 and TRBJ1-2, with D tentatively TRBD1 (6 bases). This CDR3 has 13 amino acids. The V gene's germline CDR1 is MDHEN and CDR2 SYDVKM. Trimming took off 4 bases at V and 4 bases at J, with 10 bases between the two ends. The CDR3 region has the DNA TGTGCCAGCAGTTCTACAGGGCCCTATGGCTACACCTTC. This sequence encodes CASSSTGPYGYTF.

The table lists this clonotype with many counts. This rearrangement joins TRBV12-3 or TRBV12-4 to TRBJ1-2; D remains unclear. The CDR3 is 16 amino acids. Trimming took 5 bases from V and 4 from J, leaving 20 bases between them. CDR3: CASSDTTRPFTYGYTF. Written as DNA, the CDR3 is TGTGCCAGCAGTGACACGACAAGACCCTTTACCTATGGCTACACCTTC.

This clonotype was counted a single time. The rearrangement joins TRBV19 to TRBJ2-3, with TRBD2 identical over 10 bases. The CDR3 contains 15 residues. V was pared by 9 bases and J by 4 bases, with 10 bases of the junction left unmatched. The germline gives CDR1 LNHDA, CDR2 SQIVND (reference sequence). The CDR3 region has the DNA TGTGCCAGCCGGGCGGGACTAGCGAGCGCAGATACGCAGTATTTT. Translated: CASRAGLASADTQYF.

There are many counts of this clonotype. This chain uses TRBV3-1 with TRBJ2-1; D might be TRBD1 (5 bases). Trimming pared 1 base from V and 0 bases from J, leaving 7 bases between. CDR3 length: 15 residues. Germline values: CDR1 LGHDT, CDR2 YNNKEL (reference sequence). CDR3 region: CASSQGGRSYNEQFF. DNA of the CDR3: TGTGCCAGCAGCCAAGGGGGCCGCTCCTACAATGAGCAGTTCTTC.

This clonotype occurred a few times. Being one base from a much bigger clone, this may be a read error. CDR3 protein: CTISVGSYEQYF. CDR3 bases: TGTACCATCAGTGTAGGGTCCTACGAGCAGTACTTC. The chain combines TRBV10-3 with TRBJ2-7; no clear D gene. The CDR3 has 12 residues. Per the germline V gene, CDR1 is ENHRY and CDR2 is SYGVKD.

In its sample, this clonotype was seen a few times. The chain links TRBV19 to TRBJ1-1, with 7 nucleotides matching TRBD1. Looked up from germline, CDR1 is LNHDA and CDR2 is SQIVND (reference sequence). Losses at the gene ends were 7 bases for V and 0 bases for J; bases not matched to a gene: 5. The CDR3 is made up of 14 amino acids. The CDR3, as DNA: TGTGCCAGTACCAGGGGGTTTATGAACACTGAAGCTTTCTTT. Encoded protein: CASTRGFMNTEAFF.

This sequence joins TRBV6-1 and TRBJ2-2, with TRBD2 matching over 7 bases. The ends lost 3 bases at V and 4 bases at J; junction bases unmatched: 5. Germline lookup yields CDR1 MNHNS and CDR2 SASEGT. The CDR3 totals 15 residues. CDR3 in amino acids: CASSEGGRSTGELFF. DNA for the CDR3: TGTGCCAGCAGTGAGGGCGGGAGAAGCACCGGGGAGCTGTTTTTT.

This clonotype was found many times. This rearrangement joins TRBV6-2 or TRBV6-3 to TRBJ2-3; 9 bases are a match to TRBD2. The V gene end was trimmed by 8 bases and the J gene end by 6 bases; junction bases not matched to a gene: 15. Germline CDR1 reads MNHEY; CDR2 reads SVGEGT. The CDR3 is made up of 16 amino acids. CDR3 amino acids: CASSPYRAGGLDTQYF. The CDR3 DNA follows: TGTGCCAGCTCCCCTTACCGTGCGGGGGGGCTCGATACGCAGTATTTT.

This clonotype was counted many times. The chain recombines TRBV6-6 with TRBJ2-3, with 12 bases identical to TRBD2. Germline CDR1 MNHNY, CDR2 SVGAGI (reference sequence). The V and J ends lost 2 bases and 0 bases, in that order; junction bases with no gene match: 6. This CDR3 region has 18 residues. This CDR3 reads CASSYRTSGIGSTDTQYF. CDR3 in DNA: TGTGCCAGCAGTTACCGGACTAGCGGGATCGGTAGCACAGATACGCAGTATTTT.

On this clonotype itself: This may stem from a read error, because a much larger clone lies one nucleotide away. This CDR3 is CASSPRRHGLGELFF. The CDR3 DNA follows: TGTGCCAGCTCACCACGGAGACATGGGCTCGGGGAGCTGTTTTTT. The V gene is TRBV18, the J gene TRBJ2-2; D uncertain. The CDR3 contains 15 residues. CDR1 KGHSH and CDR2 LQKENI come from the germline V gene. Trimming took off 1 base at V and 7 bases at J, with 13 bases between the two ends.

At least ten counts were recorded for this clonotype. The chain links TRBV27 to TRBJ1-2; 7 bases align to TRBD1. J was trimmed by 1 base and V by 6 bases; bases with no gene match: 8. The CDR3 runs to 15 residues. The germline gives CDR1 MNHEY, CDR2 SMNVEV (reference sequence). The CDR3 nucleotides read TGTGCCAGCAGACCCCGACAGGGTGTTAACTATGGCTACACCTTC. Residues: CASRPRQGVNYGYTF.

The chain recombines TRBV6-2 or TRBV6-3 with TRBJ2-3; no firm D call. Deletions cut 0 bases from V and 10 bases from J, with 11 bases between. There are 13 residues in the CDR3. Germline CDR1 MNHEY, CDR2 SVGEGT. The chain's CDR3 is CASSYSRTPSQYF. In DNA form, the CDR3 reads TGTGCCAGCAGTTACTCGAGAACTCCCTCGCAGTATTTT.

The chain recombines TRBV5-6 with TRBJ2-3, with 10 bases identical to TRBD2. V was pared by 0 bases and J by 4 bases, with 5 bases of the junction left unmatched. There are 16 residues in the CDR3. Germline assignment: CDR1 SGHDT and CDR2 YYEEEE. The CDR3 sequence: CASSLVTSGIADTQYF. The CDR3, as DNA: TGTGCCAGCAGCTTGGTCACTAGCGGGATAGCAGATACGCAGTATTTT.

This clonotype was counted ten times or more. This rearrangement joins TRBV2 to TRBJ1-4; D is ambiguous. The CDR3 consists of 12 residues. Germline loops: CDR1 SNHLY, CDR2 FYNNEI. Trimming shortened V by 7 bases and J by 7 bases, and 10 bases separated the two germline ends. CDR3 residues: CASTVLREKLFF. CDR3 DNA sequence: TGTGCCAGCACTGTTCTCCGTGAAAAACTGTTTTTT.

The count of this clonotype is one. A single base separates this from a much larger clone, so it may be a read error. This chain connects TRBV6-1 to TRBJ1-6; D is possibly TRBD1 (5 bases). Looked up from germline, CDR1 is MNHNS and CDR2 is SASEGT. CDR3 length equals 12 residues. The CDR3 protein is CASKDRWSLLHF. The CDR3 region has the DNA TGTGCCAGCAAAGACAGATGGTCACTCCTCCACTTT.

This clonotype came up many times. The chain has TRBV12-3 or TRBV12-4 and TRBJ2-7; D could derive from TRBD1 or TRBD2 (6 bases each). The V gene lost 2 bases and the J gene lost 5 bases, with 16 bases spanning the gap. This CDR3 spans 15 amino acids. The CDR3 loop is CASSLWGRGGNEQYF. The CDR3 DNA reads TGTGCCAGCAGTTTATGGGGCAGGGGAGGCAACGAGCAGTACTTC.

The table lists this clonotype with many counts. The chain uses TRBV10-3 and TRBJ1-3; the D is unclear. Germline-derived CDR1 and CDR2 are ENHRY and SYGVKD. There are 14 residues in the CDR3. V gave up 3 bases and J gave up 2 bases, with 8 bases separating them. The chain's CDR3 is CAISEEGTGNTIYF. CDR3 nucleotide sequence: TGTGCCATCAGTGAAGAGGGCACTGGAAACACCATATATTTT.

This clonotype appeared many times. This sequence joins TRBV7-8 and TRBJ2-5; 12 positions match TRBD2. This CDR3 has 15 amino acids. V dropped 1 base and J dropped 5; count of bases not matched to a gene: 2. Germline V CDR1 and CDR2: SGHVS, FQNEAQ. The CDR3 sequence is CASSLGTSGVETQYF. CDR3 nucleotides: TGTGCCAGCAGCTTAGGGACTAGCGGGGTTGAGACCCAGTACTTC.

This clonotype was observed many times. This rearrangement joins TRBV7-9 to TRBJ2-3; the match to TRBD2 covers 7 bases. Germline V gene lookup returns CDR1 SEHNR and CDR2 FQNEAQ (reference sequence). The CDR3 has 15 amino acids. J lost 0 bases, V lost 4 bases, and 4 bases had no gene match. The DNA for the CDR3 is TGTGCCAGCAGCTCAGCGGGGAACAGCACAGATACGCAGTATTTT. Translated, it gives CASSSAGNSTDTQYF.

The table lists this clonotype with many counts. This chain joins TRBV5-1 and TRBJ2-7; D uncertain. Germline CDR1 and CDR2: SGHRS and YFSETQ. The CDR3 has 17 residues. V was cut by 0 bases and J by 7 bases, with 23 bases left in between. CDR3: CASSLVLVGPVMREQYF. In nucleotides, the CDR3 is TGCGCCAGCAGCTTGGTCCTGGTAGGTCCCGTTATGCGGGAGCAGTACTTC.

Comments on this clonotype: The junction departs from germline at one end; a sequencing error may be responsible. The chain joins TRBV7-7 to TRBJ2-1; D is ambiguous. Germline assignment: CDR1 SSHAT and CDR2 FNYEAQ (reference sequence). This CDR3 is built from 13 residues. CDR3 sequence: CASSLGDVDEQFF. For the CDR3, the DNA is TGTGCTAGCAGCTTAGGAGATGTAGATGAGCAGTTCTTC. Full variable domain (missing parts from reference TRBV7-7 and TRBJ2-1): GAGVSQSPRYKVTKRGQDVTLRCDPISSHATLYWYQQALGQGPEFLTYFNYEAQPDKSGLPSDRFSAERPEGSISTLTIQRTEQRDSAMYRCASSLGDVDEQFFGPGTRLTVL.

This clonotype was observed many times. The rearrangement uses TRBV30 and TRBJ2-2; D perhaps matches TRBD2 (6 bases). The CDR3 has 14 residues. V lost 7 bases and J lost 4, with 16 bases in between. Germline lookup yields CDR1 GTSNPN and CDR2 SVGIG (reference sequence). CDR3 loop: CAYLRAAGTGELFF. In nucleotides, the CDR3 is TGTGCCTATTTGCGGGCAGCGGGCACCGGGGAGCTGTTTTTT.

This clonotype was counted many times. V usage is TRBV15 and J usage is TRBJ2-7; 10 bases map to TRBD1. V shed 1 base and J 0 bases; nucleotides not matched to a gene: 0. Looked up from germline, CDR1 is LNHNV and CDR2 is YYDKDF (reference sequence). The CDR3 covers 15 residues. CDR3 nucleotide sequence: TGTGCCACCAGCAGAGGGACAGGGGGCTCCTACGAGCAGTACTTC. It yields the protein CATSRGTGGSYEQYF.